The 6 T cell receptor beta chains below were found in one sample sequenced in a study of prognosis after radiotherapy for stage I lung cancer. From genomic DNA, two-round multiplex PCR was used to amplify TCR beta CDR3. Gene-specific primers for each TRBV and TRBJ gene drove first-round PCR. MiXCR, applied by TCRdb to the multiplex PCR reads, yields one record per CDR3 protein. The sample lists around 23,000 distinct CDR3 sequences, roughly 45% occurring once. Specimen: PBMCs, collected before or after stereotactic body radiation therapy (not recorded which). The receptors were gathered from a donor aged 50 or older with non-small cell lung cancer.

The chain recombines TRBV12-3 or TRBV12-4 with TRBJ2-7, with 8 bases identical to TRBD2. The CDR3 totals 14 residues. Trimming removed 10 bases from V and 0 bases from J; junction bases left unmatched: 8. This chain's CDR3 is CATADSGSSYEQYF. The CDR3 DNA reads as TGTGCCACCGCGGACAGCGGGAGCTCCTACGAGCAGTACTTC.

The sample holds many counts of this clonotype. V and J are TRBV2 and TRBJ2-6; D is perhaps TRBD1 (5 bases). This CDR3 is built from 12 residues. Germline CDR1 SNHLY, CDR2 FYNNEI. V was pared by 5 bases and J by 9 bases, with 8 bases between. The CDR3 DNA is TGTGCCAGCAGTCAGGGCGTCAACGTCCTGACTTTC. Translating gives CASSQGVNVLTF.

The gene calls are TRBV7-9 and TRBJ2-1; 7 nucleotides align to TRBD1. Per germline, CDR1 SEHNR and CDR2 FQNEAQ (reference sequence). The CDR3 runs to 15 residues. The ends lost 2 bases at V and 4 bases at J; junction bases unmatched: 5. The CDR3 coding sequence is TGTGCCAGCAGCTTACTGGACAGGATTTACAATGAGCAGTTCTTC. This encodes CASSLLDRIYNEQFF.

This clonotype was detected a few times. The V call is TRBV7-2, the J call TRBJ2-7; 11 nucleotides align to TRBD2. CDR3 size: 16 residues. CDR1 SGHTA and CDR2 FQGNSA come from the germline V gene. The junction had 6 bases not matched to a gene; V was cut back by 1 base and J by 4 bases. Here the CDR3 DNA reads TGTGCCAGCAGCTTAGGGGGGATAGCGGGAGGGTACGAGCAGTACTTC. This gives the protein CASSLGGIAGGYEQYF.

This clonotype was seen ten or more times. The chain joins TRBV28 to TRBJ1-1; D is unclear. Germline V gives CDR1 MDHEN, CDR2 SYDVKM. The germline V and J ends were trimmed by 8 bases and 0 bases, with 13 bases remaining between them. The CDR3 is 14 amino acids. This chain's CDR3 is CASLNTALNTEAFF. The CDR3 nucleotides read TGTGCCAGCCTAAACACAGCACTGAACACTGAAGCTTTCTTT.

This clonotype was recorded many times. This chain connects TRBV28 to TRBJ1-1, with D possibly matching TRBD1 (5 bases). The CDR3 loop spans 16 amino acids. Germline V gene data show CDR1 as MDHEN and CDR2 as SYDVKM. Deletions cut 2 bases from V and 1 base from J, with 14 bases between. The CDR3 nucleotides are TGTGCCAGCAGTTTAGGGGGAACAGGAACGAACACTGAAGCTTTCTTT. It specifies CASSLGGTGTNTEAFF.